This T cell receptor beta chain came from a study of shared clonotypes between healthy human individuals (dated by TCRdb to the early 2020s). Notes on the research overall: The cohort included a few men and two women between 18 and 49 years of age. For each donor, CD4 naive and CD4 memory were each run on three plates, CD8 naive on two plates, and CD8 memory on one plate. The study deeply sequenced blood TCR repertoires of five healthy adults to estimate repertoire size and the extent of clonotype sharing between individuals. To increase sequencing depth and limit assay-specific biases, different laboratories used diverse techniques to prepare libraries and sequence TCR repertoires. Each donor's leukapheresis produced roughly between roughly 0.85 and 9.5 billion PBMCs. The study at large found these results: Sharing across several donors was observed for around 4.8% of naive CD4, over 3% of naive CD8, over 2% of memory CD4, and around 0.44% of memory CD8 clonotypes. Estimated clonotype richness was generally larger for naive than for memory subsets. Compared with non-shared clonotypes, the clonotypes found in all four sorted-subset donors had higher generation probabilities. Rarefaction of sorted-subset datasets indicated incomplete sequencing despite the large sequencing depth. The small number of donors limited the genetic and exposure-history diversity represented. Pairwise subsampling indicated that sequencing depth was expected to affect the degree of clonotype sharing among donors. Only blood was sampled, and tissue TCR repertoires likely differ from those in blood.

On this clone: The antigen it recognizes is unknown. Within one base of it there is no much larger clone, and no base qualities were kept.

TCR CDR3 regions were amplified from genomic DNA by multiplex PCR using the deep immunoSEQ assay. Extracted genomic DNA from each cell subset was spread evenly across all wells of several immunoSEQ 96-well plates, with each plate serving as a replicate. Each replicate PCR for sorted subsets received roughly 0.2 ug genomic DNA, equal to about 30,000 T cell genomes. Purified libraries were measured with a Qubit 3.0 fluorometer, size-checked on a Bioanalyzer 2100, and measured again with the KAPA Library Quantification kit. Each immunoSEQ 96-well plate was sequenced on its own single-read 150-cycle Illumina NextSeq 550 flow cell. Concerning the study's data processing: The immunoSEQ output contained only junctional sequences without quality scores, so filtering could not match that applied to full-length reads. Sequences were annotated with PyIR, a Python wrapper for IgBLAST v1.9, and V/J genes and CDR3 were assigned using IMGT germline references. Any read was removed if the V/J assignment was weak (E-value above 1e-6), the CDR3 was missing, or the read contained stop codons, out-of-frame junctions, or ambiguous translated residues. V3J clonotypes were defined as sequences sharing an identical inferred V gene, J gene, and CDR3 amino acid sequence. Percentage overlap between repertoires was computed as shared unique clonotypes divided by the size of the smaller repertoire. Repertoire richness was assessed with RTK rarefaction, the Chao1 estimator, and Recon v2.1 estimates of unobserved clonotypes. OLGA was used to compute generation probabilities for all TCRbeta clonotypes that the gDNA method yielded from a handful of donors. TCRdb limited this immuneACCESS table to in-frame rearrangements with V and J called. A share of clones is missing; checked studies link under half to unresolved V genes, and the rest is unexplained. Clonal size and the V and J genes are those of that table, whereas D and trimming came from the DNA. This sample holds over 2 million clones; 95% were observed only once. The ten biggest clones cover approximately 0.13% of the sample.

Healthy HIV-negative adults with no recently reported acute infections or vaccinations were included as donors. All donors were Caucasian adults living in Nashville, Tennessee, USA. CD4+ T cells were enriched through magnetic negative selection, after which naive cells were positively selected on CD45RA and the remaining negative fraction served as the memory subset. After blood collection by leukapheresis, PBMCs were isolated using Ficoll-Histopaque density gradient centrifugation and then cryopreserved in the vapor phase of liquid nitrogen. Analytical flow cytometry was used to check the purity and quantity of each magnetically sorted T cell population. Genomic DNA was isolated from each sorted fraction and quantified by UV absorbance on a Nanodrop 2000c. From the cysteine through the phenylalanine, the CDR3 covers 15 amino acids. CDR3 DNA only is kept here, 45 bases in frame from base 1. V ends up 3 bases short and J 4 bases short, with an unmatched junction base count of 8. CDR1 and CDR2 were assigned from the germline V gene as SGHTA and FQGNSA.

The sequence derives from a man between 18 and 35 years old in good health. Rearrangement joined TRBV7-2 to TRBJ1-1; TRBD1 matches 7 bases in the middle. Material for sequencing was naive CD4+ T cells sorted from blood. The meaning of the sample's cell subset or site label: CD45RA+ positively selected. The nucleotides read TGTGCCAGCAGCTTTAACAGGGGCGGGGGCACTGAAGCTTTCTTT. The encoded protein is CASSFNRGGGTEAFF. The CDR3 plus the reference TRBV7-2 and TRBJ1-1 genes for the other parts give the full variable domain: GAGVSQSPSNKVTEKGKDVELRCDPISGHTALYWYRQSLGQGLEFLIYFQGNSAPDKSGLPSDRFSAERTGGSVSTLTIQRTQQEDSAVYLCASSFNRGGGTEAFFGQGTRLTVV.